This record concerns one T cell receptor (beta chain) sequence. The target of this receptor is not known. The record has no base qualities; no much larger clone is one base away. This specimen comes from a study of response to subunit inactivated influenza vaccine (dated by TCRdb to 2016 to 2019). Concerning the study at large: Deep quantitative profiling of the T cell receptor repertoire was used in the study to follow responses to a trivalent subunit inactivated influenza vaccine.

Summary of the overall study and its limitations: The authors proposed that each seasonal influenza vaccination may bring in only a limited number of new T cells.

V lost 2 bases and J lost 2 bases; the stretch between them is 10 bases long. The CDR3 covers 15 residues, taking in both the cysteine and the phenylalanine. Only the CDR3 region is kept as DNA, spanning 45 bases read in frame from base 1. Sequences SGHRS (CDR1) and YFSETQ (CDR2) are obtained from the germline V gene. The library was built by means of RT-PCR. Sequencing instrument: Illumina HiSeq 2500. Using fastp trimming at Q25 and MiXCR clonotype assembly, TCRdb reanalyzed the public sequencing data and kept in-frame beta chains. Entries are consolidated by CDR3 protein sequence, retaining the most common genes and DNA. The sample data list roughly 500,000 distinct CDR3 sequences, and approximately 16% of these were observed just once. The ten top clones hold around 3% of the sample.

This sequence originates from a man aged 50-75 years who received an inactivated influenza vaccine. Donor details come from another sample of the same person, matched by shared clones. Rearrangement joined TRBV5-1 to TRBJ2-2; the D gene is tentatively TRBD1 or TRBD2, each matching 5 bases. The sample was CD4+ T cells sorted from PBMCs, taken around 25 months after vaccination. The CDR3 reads CASSFTGTNTGELFF. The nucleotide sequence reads TGCGCCAGCAGCTTCACGGGGACCAACACCGGGGAGCTGTTTTTT.